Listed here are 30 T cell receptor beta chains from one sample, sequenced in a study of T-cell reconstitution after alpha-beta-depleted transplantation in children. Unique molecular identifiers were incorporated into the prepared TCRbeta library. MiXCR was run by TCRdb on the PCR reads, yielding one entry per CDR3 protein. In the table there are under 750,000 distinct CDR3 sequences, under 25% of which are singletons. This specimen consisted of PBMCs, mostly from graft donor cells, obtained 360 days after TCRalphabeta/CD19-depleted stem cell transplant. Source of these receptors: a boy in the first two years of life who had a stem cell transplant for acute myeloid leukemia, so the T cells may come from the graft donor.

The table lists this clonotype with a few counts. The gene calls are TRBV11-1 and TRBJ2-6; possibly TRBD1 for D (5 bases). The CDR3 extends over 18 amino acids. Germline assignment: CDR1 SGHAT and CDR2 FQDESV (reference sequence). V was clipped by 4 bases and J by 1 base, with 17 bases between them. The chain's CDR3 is CASSSPWTRHSGANVLTF. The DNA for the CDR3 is TGTGCCAGCAGCTCACCGTGGACAAGACATTCTGGGGCCAACGTCCTGACTTTC. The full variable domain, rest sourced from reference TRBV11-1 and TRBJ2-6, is EAEVAQSPRYKITEKSQAVAFWCDPISGHATLYWYRQILGQGPELLVQFQDESVVDDSQLPKDRFSAERLKGVDSTLKIQPAELGDSAMYLCASSSPWTRHSGANVLTFGAGSRLTVL.

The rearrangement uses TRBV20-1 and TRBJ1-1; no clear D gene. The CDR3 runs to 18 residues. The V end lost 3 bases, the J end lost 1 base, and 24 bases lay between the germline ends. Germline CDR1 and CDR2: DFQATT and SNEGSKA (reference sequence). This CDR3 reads CSARSERSEDWANTEAFF. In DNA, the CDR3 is TGCAGTGCTAGGAGTGAAAGGAGTGAGGATTGGGCGAACACTGAAGCTTTCTTT.

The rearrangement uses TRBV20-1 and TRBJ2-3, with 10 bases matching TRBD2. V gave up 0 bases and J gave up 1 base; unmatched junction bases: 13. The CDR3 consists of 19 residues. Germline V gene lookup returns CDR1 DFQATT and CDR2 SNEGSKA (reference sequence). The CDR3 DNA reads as TGCAGTGCTAGAGACGGGACTAAAGCGGGGGGGCGGGGCACAGATACGCAGTATTTT. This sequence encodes CSARDGTKAGGRGTDTQYF.

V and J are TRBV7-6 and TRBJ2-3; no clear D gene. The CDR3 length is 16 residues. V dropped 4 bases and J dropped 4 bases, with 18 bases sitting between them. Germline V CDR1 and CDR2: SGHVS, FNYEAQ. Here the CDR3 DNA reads TGTGCCAGCAGCTCAAAAACAACTCTCCCCGCAGATACGCAGTATTTT. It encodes CASSSKTTLPADTQYF.

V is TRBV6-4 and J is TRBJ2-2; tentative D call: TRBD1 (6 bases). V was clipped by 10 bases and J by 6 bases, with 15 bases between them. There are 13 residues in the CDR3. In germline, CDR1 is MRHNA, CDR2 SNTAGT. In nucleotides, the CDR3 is TGTGCCACGGGCACAGGGAGACCCGGGGAGCTGTTTTTT. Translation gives CATGTGRPGELFF.

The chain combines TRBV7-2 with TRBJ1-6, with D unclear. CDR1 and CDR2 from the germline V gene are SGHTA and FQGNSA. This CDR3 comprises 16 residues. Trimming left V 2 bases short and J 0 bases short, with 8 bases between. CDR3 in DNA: TGTGCCAGCAGCTTAAGAGCAAGCTCCTATAATTCACCCCTCCACTTT. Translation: CASSLRASSYNSPLHF.

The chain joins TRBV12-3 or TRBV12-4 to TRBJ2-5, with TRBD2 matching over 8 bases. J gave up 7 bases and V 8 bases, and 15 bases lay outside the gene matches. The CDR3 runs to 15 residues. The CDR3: CASARSAGGVGTQYF. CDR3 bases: TGTGCCAGCGCCCGCTCGGCGGGGGGAGTGGGGACCCAGTACTTC.

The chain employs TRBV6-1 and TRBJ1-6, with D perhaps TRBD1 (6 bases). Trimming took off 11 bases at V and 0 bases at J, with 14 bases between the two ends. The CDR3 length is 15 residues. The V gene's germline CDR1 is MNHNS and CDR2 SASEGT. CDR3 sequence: CAAGGLSSYNSPLHF. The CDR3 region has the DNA TGTGCCGCGGGGGGCCTGAGCTCCTATAATTCACCCCTCCACTTT.

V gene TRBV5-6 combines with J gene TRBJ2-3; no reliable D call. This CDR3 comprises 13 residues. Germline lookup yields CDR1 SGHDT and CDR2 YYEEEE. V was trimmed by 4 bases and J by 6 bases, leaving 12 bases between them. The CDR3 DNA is TGTGCCAGCAGCGCTCTTAATGGTGATACGCAGTATTTT. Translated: CASSALNGDTQYF.

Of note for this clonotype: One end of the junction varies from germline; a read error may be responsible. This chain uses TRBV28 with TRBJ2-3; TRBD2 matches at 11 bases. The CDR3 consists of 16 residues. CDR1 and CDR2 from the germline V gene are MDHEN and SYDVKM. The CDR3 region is CTSRYRGLADTDTQYF. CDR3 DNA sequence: TGTACCAGCAGGTACCGGGGACTAGCGGACACAGATACGCAGTATTTT. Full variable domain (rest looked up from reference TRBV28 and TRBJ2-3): DVKVTQSSRYLVKRTGEKVFLECVQDMDHENMFWYRQDPGLGLRLIYFSYDVKMKEKGDIPEGYSVSREKKERFSLILESASTNQTSMYLCTSRYRGLADTDTQYFGPGTRLTVL.

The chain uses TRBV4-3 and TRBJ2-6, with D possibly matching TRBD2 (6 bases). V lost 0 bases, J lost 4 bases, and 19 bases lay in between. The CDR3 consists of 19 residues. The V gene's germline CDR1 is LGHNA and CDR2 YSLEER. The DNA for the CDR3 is TGCGCCAGCAGCCAAGATAGGGTCTTGGGGGGTGCAGGGGCCAACGTCCTGACTTTC. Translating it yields CASSQDRVLGGAGANVLTF.

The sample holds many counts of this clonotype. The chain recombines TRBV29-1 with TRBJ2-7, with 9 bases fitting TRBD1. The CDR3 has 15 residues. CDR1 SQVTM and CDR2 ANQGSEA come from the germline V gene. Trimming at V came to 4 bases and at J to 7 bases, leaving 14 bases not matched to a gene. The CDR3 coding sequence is TGCAGCGTTGTCACCGGGACAGGGAGCCCGGGGGAGCAGTACTTC. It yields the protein CSVVTGTGSPGEQYF.

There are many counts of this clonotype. The DNA of the CDR3 is TGCAGTGCACCTCCCAGGGGGGAGGGACGCACAGATACGCAGTATTTT. It is translated as CSAPPRGEGRTDTQYF. The chain combines TRBV20-1 with TRBJ2-3, with D possibly called TRBD1 or TRBD2 (7 bases each). Germline V gene sequence: CDR1 DFQATT, CDR2 SNEGSKA (reference sequence). With 6 bases removed from V and 1 base from J, the gap between germline ends came to 20 bases. CDR3 length: 16 residues.

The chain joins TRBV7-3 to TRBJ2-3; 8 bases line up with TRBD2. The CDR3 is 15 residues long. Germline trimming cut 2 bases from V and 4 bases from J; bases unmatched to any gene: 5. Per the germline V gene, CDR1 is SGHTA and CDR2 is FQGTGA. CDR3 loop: CASSLQGAGADTQYF. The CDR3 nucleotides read TGTGCCAGCAGCTTACAGGGAGCGGGGGCAGATACGCAGTATTTT.

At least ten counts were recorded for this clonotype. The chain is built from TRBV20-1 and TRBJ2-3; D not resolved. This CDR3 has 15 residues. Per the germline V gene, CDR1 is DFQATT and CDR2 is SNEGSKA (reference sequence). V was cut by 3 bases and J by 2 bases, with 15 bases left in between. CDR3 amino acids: CSASEPGVHTDTQYF. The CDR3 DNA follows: TGCAGTGCTAGTGAGCCAGGTGTTCACACAGATACGCAGTATTTT.

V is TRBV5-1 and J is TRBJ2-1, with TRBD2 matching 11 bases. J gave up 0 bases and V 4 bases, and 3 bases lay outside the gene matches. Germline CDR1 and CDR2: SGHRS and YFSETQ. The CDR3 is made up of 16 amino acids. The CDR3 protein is CASSLTSGSSYNEQFF. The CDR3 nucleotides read TGCGCCAGCAGCCTCACTAGCGGGAGCTCCTACAATGAGCAGTTCTTC. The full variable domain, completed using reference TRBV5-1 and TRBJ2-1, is KAGVTQTPRYLIKTRGQQVTLSCSPISGHRSVSWYQQTPGQGLQFLFEYFSETQRNKGNFPGRFSGRQFSNSRSEMNVSTLELGDSALYLCASSLTSGSSYNEQFFGPGTRLTVL.

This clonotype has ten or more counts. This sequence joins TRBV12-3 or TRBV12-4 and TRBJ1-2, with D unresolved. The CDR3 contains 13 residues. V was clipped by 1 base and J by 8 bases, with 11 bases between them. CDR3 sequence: CASSLVGISGYTF. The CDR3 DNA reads TGTGCCAGCAGTTTAGTAGGGATTAGCGGCTACACCTTC.

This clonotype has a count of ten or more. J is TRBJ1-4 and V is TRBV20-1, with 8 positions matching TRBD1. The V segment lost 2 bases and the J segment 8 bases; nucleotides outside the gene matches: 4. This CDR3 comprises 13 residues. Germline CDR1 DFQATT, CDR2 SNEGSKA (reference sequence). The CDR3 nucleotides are TGCAGTGCTAGACAGGGGGCCGAGGAAAAACTGTTTTTT. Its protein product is CSARQGAEEKLFF.

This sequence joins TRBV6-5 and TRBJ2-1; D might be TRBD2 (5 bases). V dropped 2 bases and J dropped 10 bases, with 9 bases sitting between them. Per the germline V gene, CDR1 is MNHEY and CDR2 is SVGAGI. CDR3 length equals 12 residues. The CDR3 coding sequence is TGTGCCAGCAGTTACCGGGGTAGCGAGCAGTTCTTC. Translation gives CASSYRGSEQFF.

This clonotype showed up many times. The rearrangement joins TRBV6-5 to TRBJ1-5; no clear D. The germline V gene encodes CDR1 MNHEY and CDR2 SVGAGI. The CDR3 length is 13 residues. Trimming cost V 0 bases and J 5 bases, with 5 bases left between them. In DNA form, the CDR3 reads TGTGCCAGCAGTTACTCGAGAGATCAGCCCCAGCATTTT. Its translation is CASSYSRDQPQHF.

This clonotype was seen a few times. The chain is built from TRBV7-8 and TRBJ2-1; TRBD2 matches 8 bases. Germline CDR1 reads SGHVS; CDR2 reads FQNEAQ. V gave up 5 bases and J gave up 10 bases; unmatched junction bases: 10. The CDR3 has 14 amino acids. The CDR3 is CASSPGGPGWEQFF. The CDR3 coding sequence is TGTGCCAGCAGCCCGGGGGGGCCAGGATGGGAGCAGTTCTTC.

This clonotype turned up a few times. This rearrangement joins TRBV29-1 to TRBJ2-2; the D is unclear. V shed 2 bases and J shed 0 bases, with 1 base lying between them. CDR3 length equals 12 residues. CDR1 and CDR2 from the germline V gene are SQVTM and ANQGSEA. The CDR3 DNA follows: TGCAGCGTTGAAACGAACACCGGGGAGCTGTTTTTT. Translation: CSVETNTGELFF.

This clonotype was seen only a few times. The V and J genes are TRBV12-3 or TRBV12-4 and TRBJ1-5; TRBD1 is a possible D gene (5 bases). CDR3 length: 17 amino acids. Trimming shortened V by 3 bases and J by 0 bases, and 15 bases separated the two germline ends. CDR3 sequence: CASSLWRGGDSNQPQHF. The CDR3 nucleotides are TGTGCCAGCAGTTTGTGGAGGGGAGGAGATAGCAATCAGCCCCAGCATTTT.

CDR3 bases: TGTGCTAGTGTCGATAATAGCAATCAGCCCCAGCATTTT. The encoded protein is CASVDNSNQPQHF. The chain is built from TRBV12-5 and TRBJ1-5; D is uncertain. The CDR3 has 13 amino acids. Looked up from germline, CDR1 is LGHNT and CDR2 is FRNRAP. V was cut by 7 bases and J by 0 bases, with 7 bases left in between.

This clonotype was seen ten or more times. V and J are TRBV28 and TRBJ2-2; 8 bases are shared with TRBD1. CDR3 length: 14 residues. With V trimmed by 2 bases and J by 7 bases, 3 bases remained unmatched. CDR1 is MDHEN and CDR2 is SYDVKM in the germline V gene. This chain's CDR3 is CASSLRQGFGELFF. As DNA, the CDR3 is TGTGCCAGCAGTTTAAGACAGGGGTTCGGGGAGCTGTTTTTT.

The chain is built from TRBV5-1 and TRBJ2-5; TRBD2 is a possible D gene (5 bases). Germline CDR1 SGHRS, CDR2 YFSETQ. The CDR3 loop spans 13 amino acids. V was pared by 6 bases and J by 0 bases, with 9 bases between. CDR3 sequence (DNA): TGCGCCAGCAAAGGAGGCAACCAAGAGACCCAGTACTTC. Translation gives CASKGGNQETQYF.

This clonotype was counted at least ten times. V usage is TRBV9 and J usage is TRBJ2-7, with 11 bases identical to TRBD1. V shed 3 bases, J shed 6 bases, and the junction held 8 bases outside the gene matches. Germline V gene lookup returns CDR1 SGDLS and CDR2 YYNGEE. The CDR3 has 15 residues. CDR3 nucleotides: TGTGCCAGCAGCGCGGGACAGGGGGTTTATTTCGAGCAGTACTTC. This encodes CASSAGQGVYFEQYF. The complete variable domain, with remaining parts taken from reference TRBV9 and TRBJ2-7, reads DSGVTQTPKHLITATGQRVTLRCSPRSGDLSVYWYQQSLDQGLQFLIQYYNGEERAKGNILERFSAQQFPDLHSELNLSSLELGDSALYFCASSAGQGVYFEQYFGPGTRLTVT.

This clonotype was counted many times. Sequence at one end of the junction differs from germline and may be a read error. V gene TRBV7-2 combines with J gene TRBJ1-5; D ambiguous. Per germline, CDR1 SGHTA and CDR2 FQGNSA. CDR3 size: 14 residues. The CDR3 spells CASSLATRDQPQHF. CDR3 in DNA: TGTGCCAGCAGCCTAGCGACGAGGGATCAGCCCCAGCATTTT. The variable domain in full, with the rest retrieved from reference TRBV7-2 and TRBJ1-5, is GAGVSQSPSNKVTEKGKDVELRCDPISGHTALYWYRQSLGQGLEFLIYFQGNSAPDKSGLPSDRFSAERTGGSVSTLTIQRTQQEDSAVYLCASSLATRDQPQHFGDGTRLSIL.

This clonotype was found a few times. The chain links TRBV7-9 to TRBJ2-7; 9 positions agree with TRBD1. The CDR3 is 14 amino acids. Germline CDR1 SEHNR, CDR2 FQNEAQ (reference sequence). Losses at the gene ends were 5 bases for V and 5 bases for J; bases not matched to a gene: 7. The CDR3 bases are TGTGCCAGCAGCCTCCGGGACAGGGTCCACGAGCAGTACTTC. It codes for CASSLRDRVHEQYF. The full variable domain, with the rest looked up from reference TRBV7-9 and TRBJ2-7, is DTGVSQNPRHKITKRGQNVTFRCDPISEHNRLYWYRQTLGQGPEFLTYFQNEAQLEKSRLLSDRFSAERPKGSFSTLEIQRTEQGDSAMYLCASSLRDRVHEQYFGPGTRLTVT.

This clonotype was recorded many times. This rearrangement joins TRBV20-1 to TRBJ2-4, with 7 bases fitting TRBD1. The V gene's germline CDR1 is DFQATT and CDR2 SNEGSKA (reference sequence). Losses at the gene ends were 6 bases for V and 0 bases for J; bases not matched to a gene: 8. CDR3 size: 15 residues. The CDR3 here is CSASKGQLAKNIQYF. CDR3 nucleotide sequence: TGCAGTGCCAGTAAGGGACAGCTAGCCAAAAACATTCAGTACTTC.